This T cell receptor (beta chain) was observed in a study of T cells in Graves' hyperthyroidism and ophthalmopathy (dated by TCRdb to 2018 to 2020). In the study overall: Peripheral blood was sampled at the time of initial diagnosis, prior to any treatment. A discovery cohort of approximately 100 patients, roughly 45 with Graves' ophthalmopathy and approximately 57 with stable Graves' hyperthyroidism, was used to find distinguishing TCR V-J signatures. Whether ophthalmopathy could be predicted prospectively was tested in an independent validation cohort made up of 18 hyperthyroidism patients plus 17 patients who later progressed to ophthalmopathy. The approximately 100 discovery patients were randomly divided into training and test sets at a 7:3 ratio. In over five Graves' hyperthyroidism patients, the study also compared T-cell repertoires from thyroid tissue with T-cell repertoires from blood. After sampling, hyperthyroidism patients received methimazole starting at 30 mg daily, and ophthalmopathy patients received high-dose intravenous methylprednisolone. The paper reports TCR Vbeta CDR3 sequencing of some 140 peripheral blood samples: 40 or so ophthalmopathy, fewer than 80 hyperthyroidism and around 17 progressor patients.

Stable Graves' hyperthyroidism was defined as the absence of progression to ophthalmopathy over 18 months of follow-up. Hyperthyroidism patients were newly diagnosed, had a disease duration of under 2 months, and were aged 18 to 65 years. The study excluded patients with uncontrolled infections, other autoimmune diseases, pregnancy or lactation. Diagnoses were established on the basis of clinical symptoms, serum thyroxine and TRAb, thyroid ultrasound, and orbital computed tomography. PBMCs were isolated from about 10 ml of fresh peripheral blood by Ficoll-Paque density gradient centrifugation. Total RNA was extracted using Trizol reagent, and RNA quality was assessed on an Agilent 2100 Bioanalyzer. At least ten counts were recorded for this clonotype. The antigen it binds to is not known. Per-base qualities were not stored, and no clone one base away is much larger. The CDR3, from cysteine to phenylalanine, totals 15 residues. The sequence is cut down to CDR3 DNA, 45 bases in frame from base 1. CDR1 and CDR2 were assigned from the germline V gene as SGHTA and FQGNSA. The V and J ends are trimmed by 6 bases and 0 bases, leaving 15 bases between them.

The TCR beta CDR3 regions were amplified from the RNA transcripts. The TCR CDR3 was subjected to a first round of RT-PCR using the HTBI primer set and the Qiagen OneStep RT-PCR kit. The libraries were constructed in a second round of multiplex PCR and then size-selected and purified. Sequencing of the libraries was done on an Illumina HiSeq2000 using paired-end 100 bp reads. The authors' pipeline ran thus. Raw data were processed with SOAPnuke, discarding reads with adapters, uncalled bases, mean Phred below 15, or no exact constant-primer or identifier match. COPE v1.2.5 was used to merge the high-quality paired reads, and each unique nucleotide sequence was defined as a clonotype. MiTCR v1.1 was used to align the clonotypes against IMGT TRBV, TRBD and TRBJ reference segments. The analysis was restricted to V-J combinations with a frequency above 0.0001, which together covered 98% to 99.2% of the repertoires. A TCS score was defined as the ratio of F50 (clonal expansion) to E x V (chaos), with BLOSUM62-based TCRdist applied between CDR3 peptides within each V-J. Welch's t-statistics and random forest reduced 514 V-J features to roughly 13, which were used in a naive Bayes classifier (R e1071). TCRdb trimmed public reads at Q25 via fastp, called clones via MiXCR and kept in-frame beta chains. Every distinct CDR3 protein forms one entry, paired with its most common genes and DNA. The V and J calls come from TCRdb's annotation, not from the publication. The sample table holds roughly 300,000 distinct CDR3 sequences, of which around 20% were seen once. In total, the top ten clones hold over 40% of the sample.

Summary of the overall study and its limitations: Blood samples also contained most of the expanded thyroid clonotypes (frequency above 0.001), which suggests that blood repertoires may reflect thyroid immune responses. Sample size was not statistically predetermined, and investigators were not blinded to group allocation. Ophthalmopathy was separated from stable hyperthyroidism by a 13 V-J signature model, with 87.88% sensitivity and roughly 81% specificity obtained in cross-validation and 80%/75% obtained in testing. In validation, the model predicted progression to ophthalmopathy with around 71% sensitivity and around 72% specificity, a median of approximately 6.5 months before onset.

What was sequenced was blood. The TCR sequence derives from a woman in her forties or fifties with Graves' hyperthyroidism. Recombination connected TRBV7-2 to TRBJ2-7; a tentative D match to TRBD1 spans 5 bases. The CDR3 reads CASSWEQDSSYEQYF. The DNA reads TGTGCCAGCAGTTGGGAACAGGATAGCTCCTACGAGCAGTACTTC.